This T cell receptor beta chain originates from a study of shared clonotypes between healthy human individuals. It was into CD45RA+ naive and CD45RA-negative memory subsets that the CD4+ cells were split. Regarding the study as a whole: There were few donors, and this limited the genetic and exposure-history diversity represented. Blood was the sole source, and tissue repertoires probably differ.

V lost 6 bases, J lost 0 bases, and 8 bases lay in between. Germline values: CDR1 SGHAT, CDR2 FQNNGV. The CDR3 is made up of 14 amino acids. Each PCR replicate from the sorted subsets contained around 0.2 ug DNA, which is about 31,000 T cell genomes. Clones were read by immunoSEQ multiplex PCR, and TCRdb kept only the in-frame ones, dropping some. The table shows roughly 2 million clones, with almost 96% occurring only once. Points on this clone: No antigen is known for it.

Sequencing was carried out using naive CD4+ T cells sorted from blood. Noted subset: CD45RA+ positively selected. V gene TRBV11-2 combines with J gene TRBJ2-2; D is uncertain. The sequence was obtained from a man between 18 and 35 years old in good health. The CDR3 spells CASRGPSNTGELFF. The CDR3 bases are TGTGCCAGCAGAGGGCCTTCGAACACCGGGGAGCTGTTTTTT.